A selection of T cell receptor beta chains follows, all from one sample in a study of T-cell memory formation after mild COVID-19. TCRdb ran MiXCR on the 5' RACE reads and lists one entry per CDR3 protein. The sample lists roughly 510,000 distinct CDR3 sequences, roughly a sixth seen once, with less than 10% in the top ten. The sample taken for sequencing was PBMCs or a T cell subset sorted from them (not recorded which). The receptors were sampled from an adult woman who had mild COVID-19 (a few samples of this study predate the infection). Cell type and time point are not known. The CDR3 runs from the conserved cysteine through the conserved F or W. The D gene is left open where the match is weak. Some rows mark clone size as missing; the rest say once, few, many or name a class of expanded clone.

CDR3aa,CDR3nt,v_gene,abundance,d_gene,j_gene
CASRASGGSYEQYF,TGTGCCAGTAGAGCTAGCGGGGGTTCCTACGAGCAGTACTTC,TRBV19,.,TRBD2,TRBJ2-7
CATSSSTDTQYF,TGTGCCACCTCGTCGAGCACAGATACGCAGTATTTT,TRBV24-1,.,.,TRBJ2-3
CASSYDSTPNQPQHF,TGTGCCAGCAGTTACGACTCTACCCCGAATCAGCCCCAGCATTTT,TRBV6-2/TRBV6-3,many,.,TRBJ1-5
CASSQAQGLHPYEQYF,TGTGCCAGCAGCCAAGCTCAGGGACTGCACCCCTACGAGCAGTACTTC,TRBV3-1,few,.,TRBJ2-7
CASSPTAGLSNQPQHF,TGTGCCAGCAGCCCGACGGCTGGACTCAGCAATCAGCCCCAGCATTTT,TRBV3-1,.,.,TRBJ1-5
CASSRGDIQYF,TGTGCCAGCAGCAGGGGGGACATTCAGTACTTC,TRBV7-9,few,.,TRBJ2-4
CASSPGEFGEAFF,TGTGCCAGCAGCCCAGGCGAATTTGGTGAAGCTTTCTTT,TRBV7-9,few,.,TRBJ1-1
CASSPALAGGDIQYF,TGTGCCAGCAGCCCAGCCCTAGCGGGAGGGGACATTCAGTACTTC,TRBV28,.,TRBD2,TRBJ2-4
CASSYGASGRGWETQYF,TGTGCCAGCAGTTACGGGGCTAGCGGGAGAGGGTGGGAGACCCAGTACTTC,TRBV6-5,.,TRBD2,TRBJ2-5
CASSFGTSHTEAFF,TGCGCCAGCAGCTTCGGGACATCCCACACTGAAGCTTTCTTT,TRBV5-1,few,.,TRBJ1-1
CASSSRAGHGYTF,TGTGCCAGCAGCTCTCGGGCAGGGCATGGCTACACCTTC,TRBV7-9,few,.,TRBJ1-2
CSASTTSTDTQYF,TGCAGTGCTAGCACTACTAGCACAGATACGCAGTATTTT,TRBV20-1,few,.,TRBJ2-3
CASSFGLSGANVLTF,TGCGCCAGCAGCTTTGGCCTCTCTGGGGCCAACGTCCTGACTTTC,TRBV12-3/TRBV12-4,many,.,TRBJ2-6
CSVRRDTPGSAGELFF,TGCAGCGTGCGTCGGGACACCCCAGGGAGTGCCGGGGAGCTGTTTTTT,TRBV29-1,few,.,TRBJ2-2
CATSDGTVDYGYTF,TGTGCCACCAGTGACGGGACAGTGGACTATGGCTACACCTTC,TRBV24-1,.,TRBD1,TRBJ1-2
CASSLSLGVGETQYF,TGCGCCAGCAGCTTGAGTCTGGGAGTCGGAGAGACCCAGTACTTC,TRBV5-1,few,.,TRBJ2-5
CASSRRWAYEQYF,TGTGCCAGCAGCCGCCGTTGGGCCTACGAGCAGTACTTC,TRBV7-2,few,.,TRBJ2-7
CASSLGQGDVLTF,TGTGCCAGCAGCTTAGGACAGGGAGACGTCCTGACTTTC,TRBV5-4,few,TRBD1,TRBJ2-6
CASKPSWDSRSYNEQFF,TGTGCCAGCAAGCCTTCGTGGGACTCCCGCTCCTACAATGAGCAGTTCTTC,TRBV6-5,.,.,TRBJ2-1
CASSPRPGGGIQYF,TGTGCCAGCAGCCCTAGGCCGGGGGGCGGTATTCAGTACTTC,TRBV11-2,few,.,TRBJ2-4
CASSHTSGRIETQYF,TGTGCCAGCAGCCATACCAGCGGGAGGATTGAGACCCAGTACTTC,TRBV3-1,.,TRBD2,TRBJ2-5
CSVRDSEAFF,TGCAGCGTTAGGGATTCTGAAGCTTTCTTT,TRBV29-1,.,.,TRBJ1-1